This entry lists 3 T cell receptor beta chains sequenced from one sample in a study of T cell responses to AZD1222 COVID-19 vaccine. Clones were read by immunoSEQ multiplex PCR, and TCRdb kept only the in-frame ones, dropping some. The profile shows fewer than 200,000 clones, just over 90% of them singletons. The sequencing here drew on peripheral blood, taken 28 days after the second AZD1222 dose. The receptors were sampled from an adult who received the AZD1222 COVID-19 vaccine.

The genes are TRBV6-2 or TRBV6-3 and TRBJ2-1; TRBD2 is a possible D gene (5 bases). Looked up from germline, CDR1 is MNHEY and CDR2 is SVGEGT. The ends were cut back, 0 bases at V and 0 bases at J, with 6 bases in the middle. CDR3 length: 15 residues. The CDR3 bases are TGTGCCAGCAGTTACTCAGCGGACTCCTACAATGAGCAGTTCTTC. Amino acids: CASSYSADSYNEQFF.

The chain recombines TRBV28 with TRBJ1-5; 9 nucleotides match TRBD1. Germline V lookup: CDR1 MDHEN, CDR2 SYDVKM. After removal of 6 bases from V and 2 bases from J, the junction contained 8 bases not matched to a gene. The CDR3 is 16 amino acids. The CDR3, as DNA: TGTGCCAGCAGACTCACCGGGACAGGGCGCAATCAGCCCCAGCATTTT. Its translation: CASRLTGTGRNQPQHF.

The chain has TRBV7-2 and TRBJ1-2; no clear D. The CDR3 is made up of 13 amino acids. V lost 0 bases and J 7 bases, leaving 9 bases between the germline ends. The germline CDR1 and CDR2 sequences are SGHTA and FQGNSA. In DNA form, the CDR3 reads TGTGCCAGCAGCTTAGCCCGGGCAAGTGGCTACACCTTC. As protein: CASSLARASGYTF.